This passage covers 22 T cell receptor beta chains from one sample sequenced in a study of T-cell memory formation after mild COVID-19. TCRdb analysed the 5' RACE reads with MiXCR anew, one entry per CDR3 protein. The sample includes 270,000 or so distinct CDR3 sequences, around 17% of them seen just once. The sequenced material came from PBMCs or a T cell subset sorted from them (not recorded which). The receptors originated from a man between 18 and 35 years old who had mild COVID-19 (a few samples of this study predate the infection). Cell type and time point are not known.

This clonotype appeared a few times. The gene calls are TRBV7-2 and TRBJ2-3, with TRBD2 identical over 7 bases. The V and J ends lost 10 bases and 3 bases, in that order; junction bases with no gene match: 13. Per germline, CDR1 SGHTA and CDR2 FQGNSA. There are 15 residues in the CDR3. CDR3 loop: CATPPAGERTDTQYF. The CDR3 DNA follows: TGTGCCACCCCTCCGGCGGGGGAAAGGACAGATACGCAGTATTTT.

This clonotype was counted a single time. The chain joins TRBV4-1 to TRBJ1-4; D perhaps matches TRBD1 (5 bases). This CDR3 contains 16 residues. Trimming stripped 4 bases from V and 5 bases from J, with 17 bases between. Germline V gene sequence: CDR1 MGHRA, CDR2 YSYEKL. The CDR3 sequence: CASSPRLAGPNEKLFF. Here the CDR3 DNA reads TGCGCCAGCAGCCCCCGATTGGCAGGGCCAAATGAAAAACTGTTTTTT.

The V call is TRBV6-5, the J call TRBJ1-2, with 8 bases identical to TRBD1. Losses at the gene ends were 7 bases for V and 2 bases for J; bases not matched to a gene: 12. Germline CDR1 and CDR2: MNHEY and SVGAGI. CDR3 length: 16 residues. The CDR3 DNA reads TGTGCCAGCACCTACTCAGGGGGCGAGGGAAACTATGGCTACACCTTC. It codes for CASTYSGGEGNYGYTF.

The chain employs TRBV27 and TRBJ2-1, with TRBD2 identical over 11 bases. V lost 6 bases, J lost 12 bases, and 7 bases stayed unmatched. This CDR3 has 13 amino acids. Per the germline V gene, CDR1 is MNHEY and CDR2 is SMNVEV (reference sequence). The CDR3 region has the DNA TGTGCCAGCAGAATTGCTAGCGGGGGGTCGCAGTTCTTC. Translating it yields CASRIASGGSQFF.

The rearrangement joins TRBV5-1 to TRBJ2-2; 7 bases map to TRBD1. V lost 0 bases, J lost 1 base, and 3 bases stayed unmatched. Germline CDR1 SGHRS, CDR2 YFSETQ. The CDR3 sequence is 16 residues long. In nucleotides, the CDR3 is TGCGCCAGCAGCTTGGCAAGGACAGGGAACACCGGGGAGCTGTTTTTT. Protein sequence: CASSLARTGNTGELFF.

This clonotype showed up many times. V gene TRBV10-3 combines with J gene TRBJ1-6; TRBD1 is a possible D gene (5 bases). This CDR3 comprises 15 residues. V gave up 0 bases and J gave up 9 bases, with 12 bases separating them. Per germline, CDR1 ENHRY and CDR2 SYGVKD. CDR3: CAISESGVPGSPLHF. The CDR3 nucleotides are TGTGCCATCAGTGAGTCGGGGGTTCCAGGTTCACCCCTCCACTTT.

The J gene is TRBJ1-1, the V gene TRBV7-9, with 8 positions matching TRBD1. The CDR3 extends over 15 amino acids. Germline lookup yields CDR1 SEHNR and CDR2 FQNEAQ (reference sequence). V trimming: 3 bases; J trimming: 3 bases; junction bases outside the gene matches: 6. The CDR3 reads CASSLTGDFDTEAFF. DNA of the CDR3: TGTGCCAGCAGCTTGACAGGGGACTTCGACACTGAAGCTTTCTTT.

Only a few counts were recorded for this clonotype. One end of the junction is discordant with germline, which a read error may explain. The V and J genes are TRBV6-2 or TRBV6-3 and TRBJ2-1, with a possible D match to TRBD2 (5 bases). The CDR3 extends over 9 amino acids. Germline V lookup: CDR1 MNHEY, CDR2 SVGEGT. The CDR3 loop is CTGVNEQFF. CDR3 coding DNA: TGCACCGGGGTCAATGAGCAGTTCTTC.

The chain joins TRBV12-3 or TRBV12-4 to TRBJ2-7; D perhaps matches TRBD1 (6 bases). V dropped 5 bases and J dropped 0 bases, with 11 bases sitting between them. This CDR3 has 14 residues. In DNA, the CDR3 is TGTGCCAGCAGTGGTCGGACAGTCTCCTACGAGCAGTACTTC. Residues: CASSGRTVSYEQYF.

Ten or more counts support this clonotype. The chain combines TRBV5-1 with TRBJ2-1; a possible D gene is TRBD1 (6 bases). The CDR3 runs 14 residues. The V end was cut by 4 bases, the J end by 4 bases, with 12 bases between. Germline V gene lookup returns CDR1 SGHRS and CDR2 YFSETQ. CDR3: CASSMGAVYNEQFF. The CDR3 DNA is TGCGCCAGCAGCATGGGGGCCGTATACAATGAGCAGTTCTTC.

The chain employs TRBV28 and TRBJ2-7; D gene uncertain. CDR1 is MDHEN, CDR2 SYDVKM, per germline. The V gene lost 4 bases and the J gene lost 0 bases, with 10 bases spanning the gap. This CDR3 is 14 amino acids long. The CDR3 spells CASSSLERSYEQYV. CDR3 bases: TGTGCCAGCAGTTCCCTAGAGCGCTCCTACGAGCAGTACGTC.

This clonotype was picked up a small number of times. The V and J genes are TRBV20-1 and TRBJ2-7, with unresolved D. Germline lookup yields CDR1 DFQATT and CDR2 SNEGSKA (reference sequence). This CDR3 region has 13 residues. V lost 3 bases, J lost 1 base, and 10 bases lay in between. CDR3 amino acids: CSARSAESYEQYF. As DNA, the CDR3 is TGCAGTGCTAGGAGCGCAGAATCCTACGAGCAGTACTTC.

This clonotype was observed at least ten times. The gene calls are TRBV27 and TRBJ2-2, with 9 positions matching TRBD1. There are 14 residues in the CDR3. Trimming removed 7 bases from V and 5 bases from J; junction bases left unmatched: 5. Germline V gene lookup returns CDR1 MNHEY and CDR2 SMNVEV (reference sequence). The DNA for the CDR3 is TGTGCCAGCAACCGACAGGGGGAAACCGGGGAGCTGTTTTTT. It codes for CASNRQGETGELFF.

This clonotype was found a few times. The chain uses TRBV2 and TRBJ2-4; 8 bases are shared with TRBD1. V trimming: 7 bases; J trimming: 8 bases; junction bases outside the gene matches: 13. The CDR3 is made up of 15 amino acids. Germline V gives CDR1 SNHLY, CDR2 FYNNEI. CDR3 bases: TGTGCCAGCACTACTCCTCCAGGGACAGGTGACATTCAGTACTTC. Translating it yields CASTTPPGTGDIQYF.

This clonotype has at least ten counts. This chain connects TRBV5-1 to TRBJ1-1; D gene uncertain. The V gene lost 0 bases and the J gene lost 7 bases, with 7 bases spanning the gap. The CDR3 spans 12 residues. Germline assignment: CDR1 SGHRS and CDR2 YFSETQ. CDR3 sequence reads: CASSLVAGEAFF. CDR3 sequence (DNA): TGCGCCAGCAGCTTGGTAGCGGGTGAAGCTTTCTTT.

This chain connects TRBV29-1 to TRBJ1-2; D is unresolved. V lost 4 bases and J lost 2, with 8 bases in between. The length of the CDR3 is 12 residues. Germline V gene sequence: CDR1 SQVTM, CDR2 ANQGSEA. The CDR3 here is CSVVPINYGYTF. The CDR3 nucleotides read TGCAGCGTTGTCCCGATCAACTATGGCTACACCTTC.

In its sample, this clonotype was seen a few times. This chain joins TRBV6-4 and TRBJ2-3; possible D gene TRBD2, 6 bases. Germline V gives CDR1 MRHNA, CDR2 SNTAGT. Trimming pared 5 bases from V and 7 bases from J, leaving 16 bases between. The CDR3 runs 14 residues. The CDR3 DNA follows: TGTGCCAGCAGTTCGACTAGATCGAGGAATACGCAGTATTTT. Translating gives CASSSTRSRNTQYF.

J is TRBJ2-3 and V is TRBV5-1; TRBD2 is a possible D gene (5 bases). Trimming shortened V by 7 bases and J by 6 bases, and 15 bases separated the two germline ends. The CDR3 covers 13 residues. Germline CDR1 and CDR2: SGHRS and YFSETQ. For the CDR3, the DNA is TGCGCCAGCCGGCGGGTACTCCCCGATACGCAGTATTTT. Its protein product is CASRRVLPDTQYF.

This clonotype was detected a few times. The rearrangement uses TRBV25-1 and TRBJ1-2; D remains unclear. The germline V and J ends were trimmed by 2 bases and 1 base, with 5 bases remaining between them. This CDR3 contains 13 residues. CDR1 and CDR2 (germline): MGHDK, SYGVNS. CDR3 nucleotides: TGTGCCAGCAGTGAACGCAGTAACTATGGCTACACCTTC. Translation: CASSERSNYGYTF.

This clonotype was seen more than once but under ten times. The chain has TRBV6-5 and TRBJ2-5; the D is unclear. The V end was cut by 2 bases, the J end by 1 base, with 8 bases between. Germline lookup yields CDR1 MNHEY and CDR2 SVGAGI. CDR3 length equals 14 residues. The CDR3 DNA sequence: TGTGCCAGCAGTTACGGAGAGACCCAAGAGACCCAGTACTTC. This encodes CASSYGETQETQYF.

In this sample, this clonotype turned up a few times. V and J are TRBV30 and TRBJ1-6, with D uncertain. Trimming pared 2 bases from V and 7 bases from J, leaving 3 bases between. Germline loops: CDR1 GTSNPN, CDR2 SVGIG (reference sequence). The CDR3 runs 11 residues. Here the CDR3 DNA reads TGTGCCTGGAGTCAAAATTCACCCCTCCACTTT. It yields the protein CAWSQNSPLHF.

This clonotype was observed many times. The chain links TRBV9 to TRBJ2-5; 11 positions match TRBD2. This CDR3 comprises 17 residues. Germline CDR1 is SGDLS and CDR2 is YYNGEE. The junction had 5 bases not matched to a gene; V was cut back by 0 bases and J by 1 base. CDR3: CASSVGSSGGRQETQYF. Here the CDR3 DNA reads TGTGCCAGCAGCGTAGGGTCTAGCGGGGGGCGCCAAGAGACCCAGTACTTC.